Below, one TCR beta chain is given with its context. Per the study methods: Reference gene primer amplification gave nucleated cell count estimates. Using immunoSEQ multiplex PCR, the repertoire was profiled, and TCRdb retains in-frame clones only, with some absent. The V and J calls and clone size were taken over from that table, and D and trimming were inferred from the DNA. The data contain 180,000 or so clones, more than 85% of them singletons. This record belongs to a study of blood T cell repertoires in COVID-19. Across the study: COVID-19 samples from acute and convalescent phases originated in the United States, Italy and Spain.

The CDR3 contains 13 residues. V was pared by 6 bases and J by 7 bases, with 6 bases of the junction left unmatched. The receptor's source is a young woman with active or convalescent COVID-19. The V gene is TRBV12-3 or TRBV12-4, the J gene TRBJ1-5, with 7 bases aligning to TRBD1. The sequencing sample was made of peripheral blood. The CDR3 sequence is CASSFGTEQPQHF. The CDR3 region has the DNA TGTGCCAGCAGCTTCGGGACAGAGCAGCCCCAGCATTTT.